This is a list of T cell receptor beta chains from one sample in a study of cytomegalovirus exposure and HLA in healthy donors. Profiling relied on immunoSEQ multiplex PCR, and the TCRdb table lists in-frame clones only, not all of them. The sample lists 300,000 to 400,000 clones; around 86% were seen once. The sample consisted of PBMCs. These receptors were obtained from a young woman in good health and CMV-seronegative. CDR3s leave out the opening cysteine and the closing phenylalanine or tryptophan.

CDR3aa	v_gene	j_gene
ASSLVSGSYEQY	TRBV5-1	TRBJ2-7
ASRPTGPNTEAF	TRBV25-1	TRBJ1-1
ASSPGEGSNQPQH	TRBV5-1	TRBJ1-5
ASSFASGNGYT	TRBV19	TRBJ1-2
ASSLEGASPVGYT	TRBV5-1	TRBJ1-2
ASNSGLSSSTDTQY	TRBV28	TRBJ2-3
ASSYSNRGKETQY	TRBV6-5	TRBJ2-5
ASSHGLAGGLGQETQY	TRBV4-1	TRBJ2-5
ASSPRGAGGTYEQY	TRBV6-6	TRBJ2-7
ASSFSQGYGYT	TRBV27	TRBJ1-2
ASSSDRSSLEQY	TRBV25-1	TRBJ2-7
ASGRGGSYNSPLH	TRBV9	TRBJ1-6
ASRTGANTGELF	TRBV19	TRBJ2-2
AWVAVSSYNEQF	TRBV30	TRBJ2-1
ASSDRALPYNSPLH	TRBV2	TRBJ1-6
ASSAQGLRNTIY	TRBV9	TRBJ1-3
ASSPQGAEQF	TRBV7-2	TRBJ2-1
AWSVPGGGTQY	TRBV30	TRBJ2-5
ASSPQTEEAF	TRBV13	TRBJ1-1
ASSEGQGYNYGYT	TRBV19	TRBJ1-2
SVAGGGYEQY	TRBV29-1	TRBJ2-7
ASSPSPGQETQY	TRBV19	TRBJ2-5
ASSLWGGNQETQY	TRBV28	TRBJ2-5
ASSSGLAGLYNEQF	TRBV5-4	TRBJ2-1
ASSQDGRGLGYT	TRBV4-1	TRBJ1-2
ASSPPSSYGYT	TRBV5-1	TRBJ1-2
AWSVRRGGTDTQY	TRBV30	TRBJ2-3
ASSPTYLGREHGYT	TRBV28	TRBJ1-2
ATERSGVGGELF	TRBV2	TRBJ2-2
ASTSGRGEIDTQY	TRBV7-9	TRBJ2-3
ASLSGANTGELF	TRBV6-5	TRBJ2-2
ASSSDRGNTIY	TRBV7-2	TRBJ1-3
ASSFERQKVANEQF	TRBV12-1	TRBJ2-1
ASSGGDSSNSPLH	TRBV6-1	TRBJ1-6
ASTGNTEAF	TRBV7-9	TRBJ1-1
ASSYSRGEHIQY	TRBV6-5	TRBJ2-4
ASSPGQSYEQY	TRBV27	TRBJ2-7
ASSLMRGRADEQY	TRBV27	TRBJ2-7
ASSLSPFNEQF	TRBV7-3	TRBJ2-1
ASSLSENTEAF	TRBV5-4	TRBJ1-1
ASSSSKETQY	TRBV6-6	TRBJ2-5
AWAFIRSGKNIQY	TRBV30	TRBJ2-4
ASSEEGRGLNQPQH	TRBV2	TRBJ1-5
ASSSSLELAGNEQF	TRBV9	TRBJ2-1
ASSGGQGSTDTQY	TRBV2	TRBJ2-3
ASSERGGDTEAF	TRBV6-4	TRBJ1-1
ASSDRGQGVPGELF	TRBV7-9	TRBJ2-2
ASSSGLAGVFSGNEQF	TRBV5-1	TRBJ2-1
AGSDREHEQF	TRBV6-5	TRBJ2-1
ASSETGRINEKLF	TRBV6-1	TRBJ1-4
ASIQTGGDAF	TRBV6-6	TRBJ1-1
ASSRTAGEQF	TRBV4-1	TRBJ2-1
ASSLKREAYEQY	TRBV27	TRBJ2-7
ASSLYRQGANQPQH	TRBV7-9	TRBJ1-5
ASSRDWGYT	TRBV19	TRBJ1-2
ASSSLGGTEAF	TRBV13	TRBJ1-1
AVPGLAGSTDTQY	TRBV2	TRBJ2-3
ASSGPGTRETQY	TRBV10-1	TRBJ2-5
ASSVLRDVLRYEQF	TRBV7-8	TRBJ2-1